This TCR beta chain was recorded in a study of shared clonotypes between healthy human individuals. Looked up from germline, CDR1 is SGDLS and CDR2 is YYNGEE. Trimming removed 1 base from V and 1 base from J, with 6 bases in between. CDR3 length: 15 residues. Every contributor of samples was a Caucasian grown-up residing in Nashville, Tennessee. Sequencing was performed with immunoSEQ multiplex PCR; in TCRdb, only in-frame clones are kept and a portion is missing. This sample has 2 million to 3 million clones, with over 85% found just once. The source of this sequence is a man between 18 and 35 years old in good health. Some clones in this sample may be carry-over from other donors' samples. Material: naive CD4+ T cells from PBMCs. Regarding subset: CD45RA+ positively selected. The chain carries TRBV9 and TRBJ2-6; no clear D. The CDR3 is CASSVRASGANVLTF. DNA for the CDR3: TGTGCCAGCAGCGTACGGGCTTCTGGGGCCAACGTCCTGACTTTC.